This is a list of T cell receptor beta chains from one sample in a study of neurological immune-mediated disorders. TCRdb reprocessed the 5' RACE reads with MiXCR, giving one entry per CDR3 protein. The sample includes 30,000 to 35,000 distinct CDR3 sequences, approximately 20% of them seen just once. The sequencing input was CD4+ T cells from blood. The receptors shown here come from a middle-aged man with HTLV-1-associated myelopathy (HAM/TSP). The CDR3 runs from the conserved cysteine through the conserved F or W. The D gene is left open where the match is weak. Clone size appears in some rows only: once, few, many, or a class for an expanded clone.

NA	TRBV16	TRBJ2-2	13	NA	CASSSRRTEELFF	TGTGCAAGCAGCAGTAGACGGACCGAGGAGCTGTTTTTT
many	TRBV5-6	TRBJ2-7	15	NA	CASSLWDRKIYEQYF	TGTGCCAGCAGCTTGTGGGACCGTAAGATCTACGAGCAGTACTTC
many	TRBV5-1	TRBJ1-2	13	TRBD1	CASSFQGEDGYTF	TGCGCCAGCAGCTTTCAGGGGGAGGATGGCTACACCTTC
NA	TRBV4-2	TRBJ1-5	18	TRBD1	CASSQSRTGAMSNQPQHF	TGTGCCAGCAGCCAATCGCGGACAGGGGCGATGAGCAATCAGCCCCAGCATTTT
many	TRBV20-1	TRBJ1-5	14	NA	CSARHPFRGQPQHF	TGCAGTGCTCGACATCCATTCCGGGGCCAGCCCCAGCATTTT
many	TRBV20-1	TRBJ2-7	13	NA	CSAPLGASYEQYF	TGCAGTGCCCCCCTCGGAGCGAGCTACGAGCAGTACTTC
many	TRBV5-1	TRBJ2-7	18	NA	CASSLHAPDSRGPHEQYF	TGCGCCAGCAGCCTGCACGCCCCGGACAGCCGCGGGCCCCACGAGCAGTACTTC
NA	TRBV7-2	TRBJ1-3	16	NA	CASSYVGGSSGNTIYF	TGTGCCAGCAGCTACGTTGGGGGCAGCTCTGGAAACACCATATATTTT
many	TRBV5-1	TRBJ1-5	13	NA	CASSLDVNQPQHF	TGCGCCAGCAGCTTAGATGTCAATCAGCCCCAGCATTTT
NA	TRBV29-1	TRBJ2-2	14	NA	CSVEFTGGTGDLFF	TGCAGCGTTGAATTTACAGGCGGCACCGGGGATCTGTTTTTT
many	TRBV7-9	TRBJ1-3	17	TRBD1	CASSLNRGPLSGNTIYF	TGTGCCAGCAGCCTTAACAGGGGGCCGCTCTCTGGAAACACCATATATTTT
NA	TRBV4-2	TRBJ2-7	13	NA	CASSQLTAGEQYF	TGTGCCAGCAGCCAACTCACCGCCGGCGAGCAGTACTTC
few	TRBV6-6	TRBJ1-4	16	NA	CASSYSRGRGNEKLFF	TGTGCCAGCAGTTACTCAAGGGGCAGGGGTAATGAAAAACTGTTTTTT
many	TRBV18	TRBJ2-3	13	NA	CASSPSSTDTQYF	TGTGCCAGCTCACCTAGCAGCACAGATACGCAGTATTTT
many	TRBV12-3/TRBV12-4	TRBJ1-4	18	NA	CASMGHRVLVFMNEKLFF	TGTGCCAGCATGGGGCACAGGGTACTAGTTTTTATGAATGAAAAACTGTTTTTT
many	TRBV29-1	TRBJ2-1	10	NA	CSVLGQFTFF	TGCAGCGTTCTAGGACAGTTTACGTTCTTC
NA	TRBV3-1	TRBJ2-7	16	NA	CASSQGGGGLSYEQYF	TGTGCCAGCAGCCAGGGAGGCGGGGGCCTCTCCTACGAGCAGTACTTC
many	TRBV19	TRBJ2-7	15	TRBD2	CASSIQSGTRYEQYF	TGTGCCAGTAGTATACAGAGCGGGACTCGGTACGAGCAGTACTTC
NA	TRBV13	TRBJ1-2	16	TRBD1	CASSPTYRGKDYGYTF	TGTGCCAGCAGCCCCACATACAGGGGAAAGGATTATGGCTACACCTTC
many	TRBV12-3/TRBV12-4	TRBJ1-1	13	TRBD1	CASRDRGNTEAFF	TGTGCCAGCAGAGACAGGGGGAACACTGAAGCTTTCTTT
many	TRBV12-3/TRBV12-4	TRBJ1-2	14	TRBD1	CASSPLGQGNGYTF	TGTGCCAGCAGTCCCCTCGGACAGGGGAATGGCTACACCTTC
NA	TRBV7-2	TRBJ2-3	16	NA	CPSSPWGSGATDTQYF	NA
NA	TRBV7-2	TRBJ1-1	15	TRBD1	CASSYTGGQETEAFF	TGTGCCAGTAGCTATACCGGCGGACAGGAGACTGAAGCTTTCTTT
many	TRBV7-3	TRBJ1-6	13	NA	CASSSGLNSPLHF	TGTGCCAGCAGCTCAGGTCTGAATTCACCCCTCCACTTT
many	TRBV20-1	TRBJ2-7	15	NA	CSALLRLAGSYEQYF	TGCAGTGCCTTGTTGCGGCTAGCAGGATCCTACGAGCAGTACTTC
many	TRBV7-2	TRBJ1-3	17	NA	CASSSGGGGSTGNTIYF	TGTGCCAGCAGCTCAGGCGGTGGCGGGTCTACTGGAAACACCATATATTTT
NA	TRBV25-1	TRBJ1-2	16	TRBD1	CASSFRGNRGDYGYTF	TGTGCCAGCAGTTTCAGAGGAAACAGGGGCGACTATGGCTACACCTTC
many	TRBV6-6	TRBJ2-3	13	TRBD2	CASSPLSGGTQYF	TGTGCCAGCAGTCCCCTTAGCGGGGGGACGCAGTATTTT
many	TRBV3-1	TRBJ1-2	14	NA	CASSQGGGLGDYTF	TGTGCCAGCAGCCAAGGAGGGGGACTCGGAGACTACACCTTC
many	TRBV5-1	TRBJ1-2	14	NA	CASSLVGAGYGYTF	TGCGCCAGCAGCTTGGTGGGGGCGGGCTATGGCTACACCTTC
many	TRBV12-3/TRBV12-4	TRBJ2-7	13	NA	CASRYAISLEQYF	TGTGCCAGCAGGTACGCCATTTCCCTTGAGCAGTACTTC
many	TRBV9	TRBJ1-4	13	NA	CASSPVRSGKLFF	TGTGCCAGCAGCCCCGTTAGAAGCGGAAAACTGTTTTTT
NA	TRBV7-2	TRBJ2-2	17	TRBD2	CASTDSTSGGSTGELFF	TGTGCCAGCACCGATAGTACTAGCGGGGGGTCCACCGGGGAGCTGTTTTTT
NA	TRBV7-2	TRBJ1-1	14	TRBD1	CASSRGQGGTEAFF	TGTGCCAGCAGCAGGGGACAGGGTGGAACTGAAGCTTTCTTT
many	TRBV20-1	TRBJ2-3	18	TRBD2	CSARDMDTSGGAGDTQYF	TGCAGTGCTAGAGATATGGATACTAGCGGGGGGGCCGGGGATACGCAGTATTTT
many	TRBV7-3	TRBJ2-2	18	NA	CASSLIPLSPRETGELFF	TGTGCCAGCAGCTTAATACCCCTGTCCCCCAGGGAAACCGGGGAGCTGTTTTTT
NA	TRBV20-1	TRBJ2-6	17	TRBD2	CSARASGPSSGDNVLTF	TGCAGTGCTAGGGCTAGCGGGCCCAGCTCTGGGGACAACGTCCTGACTTTC
many	TRBV12-3/TRBV12-4	TRBJ1-2	12	NA	CASSFEGRGYTF	TGTGCCAGCAGTTTTGAGGGCCGTGGCTACACCTTC
NA	TRBV5-1	TRBJ1-1	14	NA	CASGRTRGGAEAFF	TGCGCCAGCGGACGCACTAGGGGGGGGGCTGAAGCTTTCTTT
many	TRBV6-5	TRBJ2-2	14	NA	CASRPGGNTGELFF	TGTGCCAGCAGGCCCGGAGGGAACACCGGGGAGCTGTTTTTT
many	TRBV20-1	TRBJ2-7	13	TRBD1	CSARKDRVSEQYF	TGCAGTGCTAGAAAGGACAGGGTATCCGAGCAGTACTTC
many	TRBV27	TRBJ2-7	15	NA	CASSSPGRRGYEQYF	TGTGCCAGCAGTTCGCCGGGACGGCGAGGTTACGAGCAGTACTTC
many	TRBV6-5	TRBJ2-1	16	TRBD2	CASGYSSGGAFNEQFF	TGTGCCAGCGGGTATTCTAGCGGGGGGGCTTTCAATGAGCAGTTCTTC
many	TRBV2	TRBJ2-5	13	NA	CASRTTVPETQYF	TGTGCCAGCAGGACGACAGTTCCAGAGACCCAGTACTTC
many	TRBV5-1	TRBJ2-2	16	TRBD1	CASSTPDRVATGELFF	TGCGCCAGCAGCACACCGGACAGGGTCGCCACCGGGGAGCTGTTTTTT
many	TRBV15	TRBJ1-1	14	NA	CATSRAGSWTEAFF	TGTGCCACCAGCAGAGCGGGGAGTTGGACTGAAGCTTTCTTT
NA	TRBV7-2	TRBJ2-5	16	NA	CASSLGLEGARENQYF	TGTGCCAGCAGCTTAGGTCTAGAGGGAGCCCGAGAGAACCAGTACTTC
many	TRBV20-1	TRBJ2-7	12	NA	CSATRVADEQYF	TGCAGTGCGACCCGGGTAGCCGACGAGCAGTACTTC
many	TRBV5-5	TRBJ1-5	15	NA	CASRIGTTSNQPQHF	TGTGCCAGCAGAATAGGCACCACTAGCAATCAGCCCCAGCATTTT
many	TRBV27	TRBJ2-7	11	NA	CASSHGYEQYF	TGTGCCAGCAGCCACGGATACGAGCAGTACTTC
many	TRBV9	TRBJ1-4	14	NA	CASSVTATNEKLFF	TGTGCCAGCAGCGTCACAGCAACTAATGAAAAACTGTTTTTT
many	TRBV5-1	TRBJ1-5	13	NA	CASSLVGNQPQHF	TGCGCCAGCAGCTTGGTGGGGAATCAGCCCCAGCATTTT